The present TCR beta chain was sequenced within a study of a mutant IDH1 vaccine in newly diagnosed glioma. This CDR3 contains 13 residues. Between the trimmed V and J ends, which lost 3 bases and 4 bases, there was a span of 9 bases. Looked up from germline, CDR1 is LNHDA and CDR2 is SQIVND (reference sequence). The time point: week 35, safety follow-up. Topical imiquimod accompanied each vaccine dose, which consisted of 300 ug of mutant IDH1 20-mer peptide. Libraries were prepared by immunoSEQ multiplex PCR; TCRdb keeps only in-frame clonotypes and omits some of them. The data hold some 47,000 clones, with around 81% observed a single time. Comments on this clone: Its specificity is not known.

The starting material was PBMCs, obtained from a glioma patient whose treatment included an IDH1 peptide vaccine. The sequence derives from a woman between 40 and 50 years old with glioma. Some clones in this sample may be carry-over from other donors' samples. The chain has TRBV19 and TRBJ1-2, with a tentative D call TRBD1 (6 bases). CDR3: CASSIDRSYGYTF. The CDR3 nucleotides are TGTGCCAGTAGTATCGACAGGAGCTATGGCTACACCTTC.